What follows is one T cell receptor (beta chain) and its context. What antigen it recognizes has not been identified. Within one base of it there is no much larger clone, and no base qualities were kept. Using the deep immunoSEQ assay, TCR CDR3 regions were amplified from genomic DNA by multiplex PCR. For each cell subset, the extracted genomic DNA was distributed evenly across all wells of several immunoSEQ 96-well plates, and each plate served as one replicate. For sorted subsets, roughly 190 ng of genomic DNA, equivalent to some 30,000 T cell genomes, went into each replicate PCR. Purified libraries were measured with a Qubit 3.0 fluorometer, size-checked on a Bioanalyzer 2100, and measured again with the KAPA Library Quantification kit. A separate single-read 150-cycle Illumina NextSeq 550 flow cell was used to sequence each immunoSEQ 96-well plate. The original pipeline was this. Because the immunoSEQ output included only junctional sequences and no quality scores, the filtering could not be the same as the filtering used for full-length reads. To assign V/J genes and CDR3, sequences were annotated using PyIR, a Python wrapper for IgBLAST v1.9, with IMGT germline references. Reads were filtered out if the reads had weak V/J assignments (E-value above 1e-6), no CDR3, stop codons, out-of-frame junctions, or ambiguous translated residues. A V3J clonotype was defined by an identical inferred V gene, J gene, and CDR3 amino acid sequence. Percentage overlap between repertoires was calculated by dividing the number of shared unique clonotypes by the size of the smaller repertoire. Richness of each repertoire was evaluated using RTK rarefaction, the Chao1 estimator, and Recon v2.1 estimates of unobserved clonotypes. OLGA was used to compute generation probabilities for all TCRbeta clonotypes that the gDNA method yielded from several donors. Drawn from immuneACCESS, this table holds only the in-frame rearrangements with V and J called that TCRdb kept. Clones are partly lost; checked studies trace under half to an unresolved V gene and leave the rest unexplained. V and J calls and clone size follow that table, whereas D and trimming were derived from the DNA. Here the sample has millions of clones; less than 95% occur a single time. The ten largest clones represent about 1.1% of the sample.

V is cut by 4 bases and J by 4 bases, and the space between the germline ends is 10 bases. The germline V gene specifies SGHTA as CDR1 and FQGTGA as CDR2. The CDR3 has 13 amino acids, counting the end cysteine and phenylalanine. Only the CDR3 portion is preserved as DNA: 39 bases, with reading frame beginning at the first base. The sample is drawn from a study of shared clonotypes between healthy human individuals (dated by TCRdb to between 2020 and 2021). Context from the whole study: The cohort included three men and a couple of women between 18 and 49 years of age. For each donor, three plates each were used for CD4 naive and CD4 memory, two plates were used for CD8 naive, and one plate was used for CD8 memory. The study deeply sequenced blood TCR repertoires of five healthy adults to estimate repertoire size and the extent of clonotype sharing between individuals. To increase sequencing depth and limit assay-specific biases, TCR repertoire library preparation and sequencing were carried out by different laboratories using diverse techniques. Each donor's leukapheresis produced roughly between roughly 0.94 and 9.5 billion PBMCs. The paper as a whole reports these results and caveats: Pairwise subsampling indicated that sequencing depth was expected to affect the degree of clonotype sharing among donors. Only blood was sampled, and tissue TCR repertoires likely differ from those in blood. Even with the large sequencing depth, rarefaction of the sorted-subset datasets indicated that sequencing was incomplete. Compared with non-shared clonotypes, the clonotypes found in all four sorted-subset donors had higher generation probabilities. Because the study included a small number of donors, the genetic and exposure-history diversity represented was limited. When a handful of donors were compared, the shared fraction of clonotypes was about 5.4% for naive CD4, about 4% for naive CD8, more than 2% for memory CD4, and roughly 0.43% for memory CD8. Naive subsets generally had larger estimated clonotype richness than memory subsets.

CD8 naive samples were obtained by positive selection for CCR7 among CD45RO-negative cells, yielding a CD45RA+CCR7+ population from which TemRA cells were excluded. Donors were healthy HIV-negative adults with no recently reported acute infections or vaccinations. Every donor was a Caucasian adult living in Nashville, Tennessee, USA. After blood collection by leukapheresis, PBMCs were isolated using Ficoll-Histopaque density gradient centrifugation and then cryopreserved in the vapor phase of liquid nitrogen. Purity and quantity of every magnetically sorted T cell population were checked by analytical flow cytometry. Genomic DNA was isolated from each sorted fraction and quantified by UV absorbance on a Nanodrop 2000c.

The receptor was isolated from a man aged 18 to 29 in good health. The specimen was naive CD8+ T cells sorted from blood. According to the study, the label for this sample's cell subset or site signals: CD45RA+CCR7+. Recombination linked TRBV7-3 to TRBJ1-1; the D gene is perhaps TRBD1, on 5 matching bases. The CDR3 protein is CASSSGLGTEAFF. In nucleotide form, the sequence is TGTGCCAGCAGCTCGGGACTGGGCACTGAAGCTTTCTTT.